The T cell receptor beta chain under discussion was sequenced for a study of blood T cell repertoires in COVID-19. About the study: There were acute and convalescent COVID-19 samples, and they came from the United States, Italy and Spain.

Trimming took 3 bases from V and 1 from J; bases not matched to a gene: 0. Germline V gives CDR1 KGHSH, CDR2 LQKENI. CDR3 size: 15 residues. Original analysis: Reference gene primer amplification gave nucleated cell count estimates. Sequenced by immunoSEQ multiplex PCR; TCRdb stores in-frame clones only, minus some. The V and J calls and the clone size are those of that table, but D and trimming were determined from the DNA. The repertoire holds 150,000 to 180,000 clones, with about 90% as singletons. Sequencing was performed on peripheral blood. The chain is built from TRBV18 and TRBJ2-2, with TRBD1 matching 9 bases. The sequence derives from a man between 50 and 59 years old with acute or convalescent COVID-19. CDR3 nucleotide sequence: TGTGCCAGCTCACCGGGACAGGGGAACACCGGGGAGCTGTTTTTT. This sequence encodes CASSPGQGNTGELFF.